This T cell receptor (beta chain) appears in the sequencing data of a study of T cell repertoires in cytomegalovirus infection. This CDR3 is built from 14 residues. Germline CDR1 SEHNR, CDR2 FQNEAQ (reference sequence). Trimming shortened V by 6 bases and J by 2 bases, and 13 bases separated the two germline ends. TCRdb used MiXCR to reprocess the reads, holding one entry per CDR3 protein. The repertoire holds 480,000 or so distinct CDR3 sequences, with 10% to 12% as singletons. The TCR comes from a human donor in good health (CMV status not recorded). Some clones in this sample may be carry-over from other donors' samples. This chain connects TRBV7-9 to TRBJ1-2; D is possibly TRBD1 (6 bases). Input material: PBMCs. CDR3 region: CASRDRGFNYGYTF. The CDR3, as DNA: TGTGCCAGCAGGGATAGGGGGTTCAACTATGGCTACACCTTC.